A single count supports the clone carrying this T cell receptor beta chain. This specimen belongs to a study of control samples from healthy donors and cancer patients. Sequenced by immunoSEQ multiplex PCR; TCRdb stores in-frame clones only, minus some. The repertoire holds around 110,000 clones, with 85% to 90% as singletons. The V end lost 4 bases, the J end lost 0 bases, and 9 bases lay between the germline ends. The CDR3 extends over 14 amino acids. Germline CDR1 reads MNHEY; CDR2 reads SMNVEV (reference sequence). The TCR was taken from a woman aged 45-60 years with colorectal cancer. The chain links TRBV27 to TRBJ2-5, with D unclear. The sample taken for sequencing was PBMCs. CDR3 sequence: CASSYSVNQETQYF. The CDR3 DNA is TGTGCCAGCAGTTATTCGGTGAACCAAGAGACCCAGTACTTC.